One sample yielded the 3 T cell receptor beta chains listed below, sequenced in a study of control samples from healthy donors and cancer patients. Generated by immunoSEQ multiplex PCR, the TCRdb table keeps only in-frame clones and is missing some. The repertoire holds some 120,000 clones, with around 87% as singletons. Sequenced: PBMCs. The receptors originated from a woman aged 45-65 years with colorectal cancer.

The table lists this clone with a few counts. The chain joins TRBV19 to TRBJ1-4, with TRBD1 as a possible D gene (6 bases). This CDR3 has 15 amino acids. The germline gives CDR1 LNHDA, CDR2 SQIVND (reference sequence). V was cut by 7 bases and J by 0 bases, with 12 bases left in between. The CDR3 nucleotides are TGTGCCAGTAAAGTCGCAGGGGCAACTAATGAAAAACTGTTTTTT. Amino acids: CASKVAGATNEKLFF.

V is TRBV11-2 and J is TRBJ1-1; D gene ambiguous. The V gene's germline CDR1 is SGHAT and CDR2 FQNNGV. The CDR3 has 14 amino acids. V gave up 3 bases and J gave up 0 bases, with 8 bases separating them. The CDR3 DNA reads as TGTGCCAGCAGCTTGGAACGGCTGAACACTGAAGCTTTCTTT. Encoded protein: CASSLERLNTEAFF.

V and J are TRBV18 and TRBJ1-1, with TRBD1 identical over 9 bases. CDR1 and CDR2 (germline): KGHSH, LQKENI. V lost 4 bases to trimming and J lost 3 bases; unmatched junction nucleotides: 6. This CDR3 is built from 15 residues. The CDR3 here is CASSQGTGRDTEAFF. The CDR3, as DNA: TGTGCCAGCTCACAAGGGACAGGGAGAGACACTGAAGCTTTCTTT.